This TCR beta chain stems from a study of CD8 T cells in ankylosing spondylitis. About this clonotype: One junction end does not reproduce the germline sequence, and a read error may be involved.

Each CDR3 protein is one row after TCRdb ran MiXCR on the 5' RACE reads. The table shows about 250,000 distinct CDR3 sequences, with 30% to 35% occurring only once. The CDR3 loop spans 13 amino acids. From germline, CDR1 is LGHDT and CDR2 YNNKEL (reference sequence). The sequenced material came from blood, either unsorted or a sorted T cell fraction (not recorded which). The chain couples TRBV3-1 to TRBJ1-2; TRBD1 is a possible D gene (5 bases). The sequence was obtained from a male donor with ankylosing spondylitis or in good health (not recorded which). As DNA, the CDR3 is TGTGCCAGCAGCCAAGATGGACACCTGAGCTATGCCTTC. This sequence encodes CASSQDGHLSYAF. Full variable domain (outside the CDR3, taken from reference TRBV3-1 and TRBJ1-2): DTAVSQTPKYLVTQMGNDKSIKCEQNLGHDTMYWYKQDSKKFLKIMFSYNNKELIINETVPNRFSPKSPDKAHLNLHINSLELGDSAVYFCASSQDGHLSYAFGSGTRLTVV.